The next 21 T cell receptor beta chains were all read from a single sample in a study of T cells after yellow fever vaccination. From the 5' RACE reads, TCRdb called clonotypes with MiXCR, one entry per CDR3 protein. The sample shows over 250,000 distinct CDR3 sequences, around 5.2% of them seen only once. Sample: CD4+ T cells sorted from PBMCs, taken on the day of the yellow fever booster vaccination. Every receptor here comes from a man aged 18-30 years who received the YFV17D yellow fever vaccine.

There are a few counts of this clonotype. The chain recombines TRBV10-3 with TRBJ2-7; D may be TRBD1 (7 bases). This CDR3 has 16 amino acids. Germline CDR1 is ENHRY and CDR2 is SYGVKD. Trimming removed 6 bases at V and 4 bases at J, with 22 bases between. The CDR3: CAIRGPLGQGGYEQYF. The CDR3 region has the DNA TGTGCCATCAGGGGTCCCTTGGGGCAGGGGGGTTACGAGCAGTACTTC.

This clonotype was seen a few times. This chain links TRBV28 with TRBJ1-5; TRBD1 aligns across 7 bases. The CDR3 runs 13 residues. V lost 6 bases, J lost 7 bases, and 6 bases stayed unmatched. The germline CDR1 and CDR2 sequences are MDHEN and SYDVKM. The CDR3 here is CASSYIQGQPQHF. In DNA form, the CDR3 reads TGTGCCAGCAGCTATATACAGGGGCAGCCCCAGCATTTT. The full variable domain, rest sourced from reference TRBV28 and TRBJ1-5, is DVKVTQSSRYLVKRTGEKVFLECVQDMDHENMFWYRQDPGLGLRLIYFSYDVKMKEKGDIPEGYSVSREKKERFSLILESASTNQTSMYLCASSYIQGQPQHFGDGTRLSIL.

The J gene is TRBJ2-1, the V gene TRBV25-1, with D perhaps being TRBD1 or TRBD2 (5 bases each). The CDR3 consists of 15 residues. CDR1 MGHDK and CDR2 SYGVNS come from the germline V gene. Trimming took 2 bases from V and 6 from J, leaving 14 bases between them. CDR3 nucleotides: TGTGCCAGCAGTGAAAGTGGGGCTGGGGGCAATGAGCAGTTCTTC. Its protein product is CASSESGAGGNEQFF. The full variable domain, its missing parts supplied by reference TRBV25-1 and TRBJ2-1, is EADIYQTPRYLVIGTGKKITLECSQTMGHDKMYWYQQDPGMELHLIHYSYGVNSTEKGDLSSESTVSRIRTEHFPLTLESARPSHTSQYLCASSESGAGGNEQFFGPGTRLTVL.

V usage is TRBV21-1 and J usage is TRBJ2-3; the table gives TRBD2 as D, unverified against the DNA. TRBV21-1 is a pseudogene. The CDR3 has 16 residues. Written as DNA, the CDR3 is TGTGCCAGCAGCAAAGTTGGAGGGACTAGCGGAGATACGCAGTATTTT. Translation: CASSKVGGTSGDTQYF.

This clonotype has more than one count but fewer than ten. The CDR3 bases are TGTGCCAGCAGCTTAAGCCCGATCGTCTCCTACGAGCAGTACGTC. This translates into CASSLSPIVSYEQYV. The chain recombines TRBV11-2 with TRBJ2-7, with D hard to call. Per the germline V gene, CDR1 is SGHAT and CDR2 is FQNNGV. Trimming cost V 2 bases and J 0 bases, with 11 bases left between them. The CDR3 is 15 amino acids.

This clonotype came up many times. CDR3 sequence: CSARDPLHSQETQYF. The CDR3 DNA follows: TGCAGTGCTAGAGACCCCTTACATAGTCAAGAGACCCAGTACTTC. The chain links TRBV20-1 to TRBJ2-5; no reliable D call. Trimming took off 0 bases at V and 2 bases at J, with 13 bases between the two ends. CDR1 and CDR2 (germline): DFQATT, SNEGSKA (reference sequence). The length of the CDR3 is 15 residues.

This clonotype was detected a few times. The chain couples TRBV27 to TRBJ2-7; D not certain. Germline lookup yields CDR1 MNHEY and CDR2 SMNVEV (reference sequence). The ends were cut back, 6 bases at V and 0 bases at J, with 9 bases in the middle. The CDR3 consists of 13 residues. For the CDR3, the DNA is TGTGCCAGCAGAGCCTCCAGCTCCTACGAGCAGTACGTC. Protein: CASRASSSYEQYV.

At least ten counts were recorded for this clonotype. The chain uses TRBV29-1 and TRBJ2-2; TRBD1 aligns across 9 bases. Germline CDR1 and CDR2: SQVTM and ANQGSEA. This CDR3 is built from 15 residues. V was clipped by 4 bases and J by 3 bases; unmatched bases: 6. CDR3 amino acids: CSVGTTGGDTGELFF. In nucleotides, the CDR3 is TGCAGCGTTGGGACAACAGGGGGCGACACCGGGGAGCTGTTTTTT.

As for this clonotype: This may be a read error: a much more frequent sequence differs by one nucleotide. Lacking the conserved final phenylalanine or tryptophan, this CDR3 likely reflects a read error. This chain's CDR3 is CASSLDRVHNSPLHL. In DNA, the CDR3 is TGTGCCAGCAGCTTAGACAGGGTGCATAATTCACCCCTCCACCTT. This chain connects TRBV7-2 to TRBJ1-6; TRBD1 might be the D (6 bases). Trimming removed 1 base at V and 5 bases at J, with 9 bases between. The CDR3 contains 15 residues. Germline lookup yields CDR1 SGHTA and CDR2 FQGNSA.

This clonotype was observed a few times. V is TRBV5-5 and J is TRBJ1-2; a possible D gene is TRBD1 (6 bases). This CDR3 has 14 residues. Looked up from germline, CDR1 is SGHKS and CDR2 is YYEKEE (reference sequence). Trimming took off 0 bases at V and 4 bases at J, with 10 bases between the two ends. The CDR3 coding sequence is TGTGCCAGCAGCTTGGCGGAAGGGGGCTATGGCTACACCTTC. Its translation: CASSLAEGGYGYTF.

In this sample, this clonotype turned up many times. At one end the junction does not follow the germline gene, possibly because of a read error. The chain links TRBV5-1 to TRBJ2-5, with TRBD1 matching over 8 bases. The CDR3 is 13 amino acids. CDR1 and CDR2 (germline): SGHRS, YFSETQ. This CDR3 is CASSLTGGETQYF. DNA for the CDR3: TGTGCCAGCAGTCTTACAGGGGGAGAGACCCAGTACTTC.

This clonotype was detected many times. V usage is TRBV11-2 and J usage is TRBJ2-1; D uncertain. Trimming shortened V by 1 base and J by 4 bases, and 11 bases separated the two germline ends. Germline values: CDR1 SGHAT, CDR2 FQNNGV. The CDR3 runs to 15 residues. CDR3 residues: CASSLVLGRYNEQFF. The CDR3 coding sequence is TGTGCCAGCAGCTTAGTATTGGGAAGGTACAATGAGCAGTTCTTC.

This clonotype was seen only a few times. A single base separates this from a much larger clone, so it may be a read error. This chain uses TRBV5-4 with TRBJ1-1; D unresolved. V was pared by 3 bases and J by 1 base, with 7 bases between. CDR3 length equals 13 residues. Germline values: CDR1 SGHNT, CDR2 YYREEE (reference sequence). The CDR3 spells CASSSVANTEAFF. Written as DNA, the CDR3 is TGTGCCAGCAGCTCCGTCGCGAACACTGAAGCTTTCTTT.

In its sample, this clonotype was seen many times. This chain connects TRBV20-1 to TRBJ1-1; D perhaps matches TRBD1 (6 bases). This CDR3 contains 15 residues. Germline values: CDR1 DFQATT, CDR2 SNEGSKA (reference sequence). Trimming shortened V by 4 bases and J by 14 bases, and 29 bases separated the two germline ends. The CDR3 loop is CSAKTRDNIPKWCFF. The CDR3 DNA is TGCAGTGCTAAGACCCGGGACAATATCCCGAAATGGTGCTTCTTT.

The J gene is TRBJ1-2, the V gene TRBV6-2 or TRBV6-3; a weak D match, TRBD1 (6 bases). The CDR3 has 17 residues. Trimming stripped 4 bases from V and 6 bases from J, with 24 bases between. Germline assignment: CDR1 MNHEY and CDR2 SVGEGT. CDR3 amino acids: CASSSLRTYRARDGYTF. The CDR3 region has the DNA TGTGCCAGCAGTTCCTTGCGGACCTACAGGGCCAGGGATGGCTACACCTTC.

The chain joins TRBV5-1 to TRBJ2-2, with D possibly TRBD1 on 6 matching bases. Trimming shortened V by 1 base and J by 1 base, and 8 bases separated the two germline ends. The germline gives CDR1 SGHRS, CDR2 YFSETQ. This CDR3 has 15 amino acids. The CDR3, as DNA: TGCGCCAGCAGCTTGTGGACAGAGAACACCGGGGAGCTGTTTTTT. It is translated as CASSLWTENTGELFF.

J is TRBJ2-7 and V is TRBV7-6; no clear D gene. Deletions cut 0 bases from V and 6 bases from J, with 9 bases between. Germline V gene lookup returns CDR1 SGHVS and CDR2 FNYEAQ. The CDR3 totals 13 residues. In nucleotides, the CDR3 is TGTGCCAGCAGCTTAGCGGCTGTGGGCGAGCAGTACTTC. It translates to CASSLAAVGEQYF.

This chain uses TRBV7-3 with TRBJ1-2; possibly TRBD1 for D (5 bases). The CDR3 loop spans 12 amino acids. Per the germline V gene, CDR1 is SGHTA and CDR2 is FQGTGA. V lost 8 bases, J lost 8 bases, and 15 bases lay in between. CDR3 bases: TGTGCCAGCGGCGGGACCAGAGAAGGCTACACCTTC. It encodes CASGGTREGYTF. The full variable domain, rest sourced from reference TRBV7-3 and TRBJ1-2, is GAGVSQTPSNKVTEKGKYVELRCDPISGHTALYWYRQSLGQGPEFLIYFQGTGAADDSGLPNDRFFAVRPEGSVSTLKIQRTERGDSAVYLCASGGTREGYTFGSGTRLTVV.

This clonotype was picked up a small number of times. The chain links TRBV5-1 to TRBJ2-5, with TRBD2 identical over 11 bases. V lost 4 bases to trimming and J lost 1 base; unmatched junction nucleotides: 3. The CDR3 has 15 residues. Germline V CDR1 and CDR2: SGHRS, YFSETQ. For the CDR3, the DNA is TGCGCCAGCAGCCATACTAGCGGGGGCCAAGAGACCCAGTACTTC. Translating it yields CASSHTSGGQETQYF.

In its sample, this clonotype was seen a few times. The chain combines TRBV28 with TRBJ1-2; the D gene is possibly TRBD1 (6 bases). V was trimmed by 3 bases and J by 6 bases, leaving 20 bases between them. The CDR3 loop spans 16 amino acids. Germline values: CDR1 MDHEN, CDR2 SYDVKM. CDR3: CASSLGGGRRLDGYTF. CDR3 sequence (DNA): TGTGCCAGCAGTTTGGGTGGGGGCAGGCGTTTAGATGGCTACACCTTC.

This clonotype showed up many times. The V and J genes are TRBV12-3 or TRBV12-4 and TRBJ2-3; D is perhaps TRBD1 (6 bases). V shed 6 bases and J shed 2 bases, with 15 bases lying between them. This CDR3 is built from 15 residues. The CDR3 DNA follows: TGTGCCAGCAGCCCCACAGGGCCTAACACAGATACGCAGTATTTT. It codes for CASSPTGPNTDTQYF.